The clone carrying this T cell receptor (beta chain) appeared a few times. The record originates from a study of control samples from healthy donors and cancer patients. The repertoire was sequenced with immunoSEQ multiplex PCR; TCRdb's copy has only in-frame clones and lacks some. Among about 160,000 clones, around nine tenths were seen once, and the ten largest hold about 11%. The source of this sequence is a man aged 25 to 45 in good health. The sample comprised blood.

The CDR3 DNA sequence: TGTGCCAGCAGCTTCCCCAGTTTTGCCGGGAGAACAACTGAAGCTTTCTTT. This gives the protein CASSFPSFAGRTTEAFF. The chain links TRBV13 to TRBJ1-1; D not resolved. The V end lost 3 bases, the J end lost 5 bases, and 22 bases lay between the germline ends. Germline CDR1 and CDR2: PRHDT and FYEKMQ (reference sequence). The CDR3 is 17 residues long.